This T cell receptor (beta chain) is drawn from a study of patients and donors after allogeneic stem cell transplantation. Via MiXCR, TCRdb re-called the RT-PCR reads, giving one row per CDR3 protein. Altogether about a million distinct CDR3 sequences are present, approximately 18% being singletons, with the ten largest covering 6%. The CDR3 consists of 13 residues. CDR1 and CDR2 (germline): SGHDT, YYEEEE. V was pared by 0 bases and J by 13 bases, with 14 bases between. This clonotype was seen a handful of times. V and J are TRBV5-6 and TRBJ2-4; maybe TRBD2 (6 bases). The sequence derives from a human donor who was either an allogeneic HSCT recipient or a stem cell or donor lymphocyte infusion donor (not recorded which). It is not recorded whose cells these are; they may come from a transplant donor. Material for sequencing was blood, either unsorted or a sorted T cell fraction (not recorded which). CDR3 sequence reads: CASSLGSPGEQYF. CDR3 coding DNA: TGTGCCAGCAGCTTGGGGAGTCCGGGGGAACAGTACTTC.